Following are 30 T cell receptor beta chains from one sample sequenced in a study of radiotherapy plus CTLA-4 blockade in lung cancer. TCRdb's copy holds only in-frame clones and misses some; the assay was immunoSEQ multiplex PCR. The sample has tens of thousands of clones, 75% to 90% seen once. The sample was peripheral blood, taken from a patient treated with radiotherapy plus ipilimumab. The source is a human donor with non-small cell lung cancer who had stable disease on radiotherapy plus ipilimumab.

The chain links TRBV7-6 to TRBJ2-3; D is ambiguous. V dropped 1 base and J dropped 0 bases, with 5 bases sitting between them. Germline V CDR1 and CDR2: SGHVS, FNYEAQ. The CDR3 spans 14 residues. CDR3 sequence reads: CASSLGVSTDTQYF. In DNA, the CDR3 is TGTGCCAGCAGCTTAGGAGTGAGCACAGATACGCAGTATTTT.

The chain carries TRBV5-4 and TRBJ2-1, with 10 positions matching TRBD1. CDR1 and CDR2 (germline): SGHNT, YYREEE (reference sequence). CDR3 size: 14 residues. The ends lost 4 bases at V and 10 bases at J; junction bases unmatched: 8. The DNA of the CDR3 is TGTGCCAGCAGCGGGGAGACAGGGGGCGAGGAGCAGTTCTTC. Its translation is CASSGETGGEEQFF. The whole variable domain, filled in from reference TRBV5-4 and TRBJ2-1, reads ETGVTQSPTHLIKTRGQQVTLRCSSQSGHNTVSWYQQALGQGPQFIFQYYREEENGRGNFPPRFSGLQFPNYSSELNVNALELDDSALYLCASSGETGGEEQFFGPGTRLTVL.

This rearrangement joins TRBV4-1 to TRBJ1-2; D is unresolved. CDR1 and CDR2 (germline): MGHRA, YSYEKL. Deletions cut 1 base from V and 4 bases from J, with 22 bases between. The CDR3 spans 18 residues. The CDR3 DNA reads as TGCGCCAGCAGCCAAGTTGGGCGCCAGGCGTGGGGATCCTATGGCTACACCTTC. It is translated as CASSQVGRQAWGSYGYTF.

The chain joins TRBV30 to TRBJ1-2, with 12 bases fitting TRBD1. The CDR3 has 16 amino acids. J was trimmed by 3 bases and V by 7 bases; bases with no gene match: 12. CDR1 and CDR2 from the germline V gene are GTSNPN and SVGIG (reference sequence). This chain's CDR3 is CAYSGTGGPRDYGYTF. The CDR3 DNA follows: TGTGCCTACTCCGGGACAGGGGGCCCTCGAGACTATGGCTACACCTTC.

This clone was picked up a small number of times. The V gene is TRBV28, the J gene TRBJ2-7, with 16 bases aligning to TRBD2. The CDR3 sequence is 18 residues long. The J segment lost 4 bases and the V segment lost 5 bases, leaving 11 bases of the junction unmatched. CDR1 and CDR2 from the germline V gene are MDHEN and SYDVKM. DNA for the CDR3: TGTGCCAGCAGTACCAGACTAGGGACTAGCGGGAGGGAATACGAGCAGTACTTC. It codes for CASSTRLGTSGREYEQYF.

The gene calls are TRBV6-1 and TRBJ2-7; a possible D gene is TRBD1 (7 bases). CDR3 length equals 14 residues. Trimming removed 2 bases from V and 5 bases from J, with 13 bases in between. From germline, CDR1 is MNHNS and CDR2 SASEGT. The CDR3 is CASSESGGWDEQYF. CDR3 coding DNA: TGTGCCAGCAGTGAATCAGGGGGGTGGGACGAGCAGTACTTC.

The V and J genes are TRBV28 and TRBJ1-2; 12 bases match TRBD1. The CDR3 has 14 residues. V gave up 5 bases and J gave up 7 bases; unmatched junction bases: 5. Germline V lookup: CDR1 MDHEN, CDR2 SYDVKM. In DNA form, the CDR3 reads TGTGCCAGCAGTGACCGGGACAGGGGGCTTGGCTACACCTTC. Protein: CASSDRDRGLGYTF.

J is TRBJ1-1 and V is TRBV7-2, with D possibly being TRBD1 (5 bases). The CDR3 totals 15 residues. Deletions cut 5 bases from V and 3 bases from J, with 16 bases between. Germline V lookup: CDR1 SGHTA, CDR2 FQGNSA. CDR3: CASSPRTVGDTEAFF. As DNA, the CDR3 is TGTGCCAGCAGCCCCCGGACGGTGGGGGACACTGAAGCTTTCTTT.

V and J are TRBV5-6 and TRBJ2-5; TRBD1 matches 8 bases. V dropped 1 base and J dropped 1; count of bases not matched to a gene: 3. This CDR3 comprises 15 residues. Germline assignment: CDR1 SGHDT and CDR2 YYEEEE. The CDR3 DNA reads as TGTGCCAGCAGCTTGCCAGGACAGGGCCAAGAGACCCAGTACTTC. Translated, it gives CASSLPGQGQETQYF.

The genes are TRBV7-2 and TRBJ2-3; 7 positions match TRBD1. Germline CDR1 is SGHTA and CDR2 is FQGNSA. The CDR3 is 14 amino acids. Trimming cost V 0 bases and J 6 bases; bases outside gene matches: 3. This chain's CDR3 is CASSLAGGRDTQYF. The DNA of the CDR3 is TGTGCCAGCAGCTTAGCAGGGGGCAGGGATACGCAGTATTTT.

The chain is built from TRBV4-1 and TRBJ1-3, with a tentative D call TRBD1 (5 bases). Germline CDR1 reads MGHRA; CDR2 reads YSYEKL. CDR3 length: 15 residues. Trimming stripped 1 base from V and 2 bases from J, with 9 bases between. In nucleotides, the CDR3 is TGCGCCAGCAGCCAAGTCGGGGGGGCTGGAAACACCATATATTTT. Amino acid sequence: CASSQVGGAGNTIYF.

The V and J genes are TRBV9 and TRBJ2-5, with D possibly TRBD1 on 5 matching bases. The length of the CDR3 is 14 residues. V was trimmed by 4 bases and J by 1 base, leaving 11 bases between them. Germline V gene data show CDR1 as SGDLS and CDR2 as YYNGEE. The CDR3 region is CASSPRQTQETQYF. Written as DNA, the CDR3 is TGTGCCAGCAGCCCCCGACAGACCCAAGAGACCCAGTACTTC.

The rearrangement joins TRBV30 to TRBJ2-7, with 8 bases that match TRBD1. Germline-derived CDR1 and CDR2 are GTSNPN and SVGIG (reference sequence). Trimming cost V 8 bases and J 3 bases; bases outside gene matches: 9. This CDR3 region has 13 residues. Here the CDR3 DNA reads TGTGCCGCACACAGGGGGTATGGCTACGAGCAGTACTTC. Translated: CAAHRGYGYEQYF.

The chain couples TRBV28 to TRBJ1-6; D possibly corresponds to TRBD1 (5 bases). V shed 3 bases and J shed 10 bases, with 16 bases lying between them. In germline, CDR1 is MDHEN, CDR2 SYDVKM. The CDR3 contains 15 residues. CDR3 region: CASSFPDNGDSPLHF. CDR3 DNA: TGTGCCAGCAGTTTCCCCGACAATGGGGACTCACCCCTCCACTTT.

This sequence joins TRBV6-1 and TRBJ2-7, with 9 bases that match TRBD1. CDR1 MNHNS and CDR2 SASEGT come from the germline V gene. There are 15 residues in the CDR3. V dropped 4 bases and J dropped 4; count of bases not matched to a gene: 8. CDR3 sequence: CASSALQGARYEQYF. CDR3 nucleotide sequence: TGTGCCAGCAGTGCATTACAGGGGGCGCGGTACGAGCAGTACTTC.

The V gene is TRBV4-2, the J gene TRBJ2-7; 7 bases align to TRBD2. The CDR3 is made up of 15 amino acids. With 0 bases clipped from V and 4 bases from J, the junction kept 6 bases outside the gene matches. The germline V gene has CDR1 LGHNA and CDR2 YNFKEQ. The chain's CDR3 is CASSQEPRGGYEQYF. As DNA, the CDR3 is TGTGCCAGCAGCCAAGAACCCCGGGGAGGGTACGAGCAGTACTTC.

The chain employs TRBV18 and TRBJ2-2, with TRBD2 matching over 12 bases. The CDR3 runs 16 residues. The germline V gene has CDR1 KGHSH and CDR2 LQKENI. V was clipped by 2 bases and J by 4 bases; unmatched bases: 2. CDR3 DNA sequence: TGTGCCAGCTCACCATTGACTAGCGGGGGCACCGGGGAGCTGTTTTTT. It translates to CASSPLTSGGTGELFF.

This clone was seen a handful of times. The chain has TRBV6-6 and TRBJ2-7; 10 bases are a match to TRBD1. V lost 0 bases and J lost 7; bases outside the gene matches: 6. The length of the CDR3 is 15 residues. CDR1 and CDR2 from the germline V gene are MNHNY and SVGAGI (reference sequence). The CDR3 here is CASSYSDRGFEEQYF. CDR3 DNA sequence: TGTGCCAGCAGTTACTCGGACAGGGGGTTTGAAGAGCAGTACTTC.

The chain joins TRBV18 to TRBJ1-5; tentatively, D is TRBD1 (5 bases). Per the germline V gene, CDR1 is KGHSH and CDR2 is LQKENI. V lost 6 bases and J lost 3, with 15 bases in between. This CDR3 has 15 residues. The CDR3 sequence is CASSKIDSINQPQHF. In nucleotides, the CDR3 is TGTGCCAGCTCGAAAATAGACAGCATCAATCAGCCCCAGCATTTT. Using reference TRBV18 and TRBJ1-5 for the parts outside the CDR3, the full variable domain is NAGVMQNPRHLVRRRGQEARLRCSPMKGHSHVYWYRQLPEEGLKFMVYLQKENIIDESGMPKERFSAEFPKEGPSILRIQQVVRGDSAAYFCASSKIDSINQPQHFGDGTRLSIL.

This clone was recorded a few times. This chain's CDR3 is CASSYGTPEQYF. CDR3 DNA: TGTGCCAGCAGTTACGGGACTCCTGAGCAGTACTTC. The V gene is TRBV6-6, the J gene TRBJ2-7, with D tentatively TRBD2 (6 bases). The germline V gene encodes CDR1 MNHNY and CDR2 SVGAGI (reference sequence). V was pared by 2 bases and J by 7 bases, with 9 bases between. The CDR3 spans 12 residues.

V usage is TRBV13 and J usage is TRBJ2-7; no firm D call. Per germline, CDR1 PRHDT and CDR2 FYEKMQ (reference sequence). Between the trimmed V and J ends, which lost 3 bases and 6 bases, there was a span of 9 bases. The length of the CDR3 is 12 residues. The CDR3 DNA sequence: TGTGCCAGCAGCTTTAGGTACGGCGAGCAGTACTTC. This encodes CASSFRYGEQYF. The whole variable domain, remainder taken from reference TRBV13 and TRBJ2-7, is AAGVIQSPRHLIKEKRETATLKCYPIPRHDTVYWYQQGPGQDPQFLISFYEKMQSDKGSIPDRFSAQQFSDYHSELNMSSLELGDSALYFCASSFRYGEQYFGPGTRLTVT.

The rearrangement uses TRBV6-6 and TRBJ1-6; unclear D gene. Germline V lookup: CDR1 MNHNY, CDR2 SVGAGI (reference sequence). V dropped 2 bases and J dropped 8 bases, with 4 bases sitting between them. The CDR3 is 12 amino acids. The CDR3 DNA reads as TGTGCCAGCAGTTACGGGGATTCACCCCTCCACTTT. It is translated as CASSYGDSPLHF.

The CDR3 DNA reads TGTGCCAGCAGCATCCTGGACAGGGATGAGGACGGGGAGCTGTTTTTT. Translating it yields CASSILDRDEDGELFF. This chain joins TRBV13 and TRBJ2-2; 8 nucleotides agree with TRBD1. Germline values: CDR1 PRHDT, CDR2 FYEKMQ (reference sequence). The CDR3 is 16 amino acids. J gave up 7 bases and V 5 bases, and 12 bases lay outside the gene matches. Full variable domain (missing parts from reference TRBV13 and TRBJ2-2): AAGVIQSPRHLIKEKRETATLKCYPIPRHDTVYWYQQGPGQDPQFLISFYEKMQSDKGSIPDRFSAQQFSDYHSELNMSSLELGDSALYFCASSILDRDEDGELFFGEGSRLTVL.

The J gene is TRBJ1-2, the V gene TRBV27, with D possibly matching TRBD1 (6 bases). The CDR3 extends over 12 amino acids. The ends were cut back, 6 bases at V and 8 bases at J, with 13 bases in the middle. Germline assignment: CDR1 MNHEY and CDR2 SMNVEV (reference sequence). CDR3 DNA: TGTGCCAGCAGCACCTTTGGGGGCGGCTACACCTTC. Encoded protein: CASSTFGGGYTF.

This clone was counted a single time. This CDR3 reads CASSLGGPYNEQFF. CDR3 DNA: TGTGCCAGCAGTTTAGGGGGCCCCTACAATGAGCAGTTCTTC. V and J are TRBV27 and TRBJ2-1; D might be TRBD1 (6 bases). Germline values: CDR1 MNHEY, CDR2 SMNVEV (reference sequence). The V gene lost 2 bases and the J gene lost 2 bases, with 7 bases spanning the gap. The length of the CDR3 is 14 residues.

The rearrangement joins TRBV25-1 to TRBJ2-7, with D unresolved. CDR3 length: 14 amino acids. Per germline, CDR1 MGHDK and CDR2 SYGVNS. V was cut by 2 bases and J by 4 bases, with 12 bases left in between. CDR3 region: CASSEHSLRYEQYF. CDR3 nucleotides: TGTGCCAGCAGTGAACACTCGTTAAGGTACGAGCAGTACTTC.

This rearrangement joins TRBV10-1 to TRBJ1-3, with D unresolved. Looked up from germline, CDR1 is WNHNN and CDR2 is SYGVQD (reference sequence). The CDR3 loop spans 15 amino acids. V gave up 0 bases and J gave up 2 bases, with 8 bases separating them. CDR3 residues: CASSESIFPGNTIYF. CDR3 coding DNA: TGCGCCAGCAGTGAGTCTATCTTCCCTGGAAACACCATATATTTT.

This clone has more than one count but fewer than ten. The chain uses TRBV19 and TRBJ2-2; 9 bases map to TRBD1. J lost 6 bases, V lost 5 bases, and 10 bases had no gene match. The CDR3 is made up of 16 amino acids. Germline CDR1 reads LNHDA; CDR2 reads SQIVND (reference sequence). DNA for the CDR3: TGTGCCAGTAGTGCCTTGGGACAGGGAGGAGCCGGGGAGCTGTTTTTT. Its translation is CASSALGQGGAGELFF.

The chain uses TRBV11-2 and TRBJ1-6, with TRBD1 as a possible D gene (6 bases). V lost 2 bases and J 4 bases, leaving 12 bases between the germline ends. The CDR3 consists of 16 residues. The germline gives CDR1 SGHAT, CDR2 FQNNGV. Here the CDR3 reads CASSLRRTAYNSPLHF. DNA for the CDR3: TGTGCCAGCAGCTTAAGAAGGACAGCTTATAATTCACCCCTCCACTTT.

The genes are TRBV5-4 and TRBJ2-1; 11 bases are a match to TRBD1. Unmatched junction bases numbered 4, after V lost 4 bases and J lost 1 base. Germline values: CDR1 SGHNT, CDR2 YYREEE (reference sequence). The CDR3 extends over 16 amino acids. CDR3 sequence: CASSDGTGGSYNEQFF. The CDR3 region has the DNA TGTGCCAGCAGCGACGGGACAGGGGGGTCCTACAATGAGCAGTTCTTC.